This is a list of T cell receptor beta chains from one sample in a study of T-cell reconstitution after alpha-beta-depleted transplantation in children. Using its own MiXCR run on the PCR reads, TCRdb lists one record per CDR3 protein. The repertoire holds about 830,000 distinct CDR3 sequences, around 15% seen once, with roughly 5% in the top ten. The sequences come from PBMCs, mostly from graft donor cells, collected 360 days after TCRalphabeta/CD19-depleted stem cell transplant. Receptors originate from a male patient aged 10 to 17 who had a stem cell transplant for acute lymphoblastic leukemia, so the T cells may come from the graft donor. Both conserved end residues are part of each CDR3. The D gene is left open where the match is weak. Only part of the rows carry a size: once, few, many, or a class if the clone is expanded.

v_call clone_size d_call cdr3_aa
TRBV5-1 NA TRBD1 CASSQQGAGYGYTF
TRBV3-1 NA NA CASSPYEGDTQYF
TRBV2 many NA CASSRETAGNEQFF
TRBV7-8 few TRBD2 CASSPLGLAGEQYF
TRBV2 NA NA CAIKRWGSGNTIYF
TRBV4-1 NA NA CASSQDRSGASYEQYF
TRBV24-1 few TRBD1 CATSDHSTQDRDRVYNEQFF
TRBV29-1 NA NA CSVRWGTEAFF
TRBV10-2 NA NA CASSESFVRERYEQYF
TRBV19 NA NA CASSKGTTGANVLTF
TRBV9 few NA CASSEGEFHQPQHF
TRBV4-1 NA TRBD2 CASHKGTSGNINEQFF
TRBV5-1 few TRBD1 CASSKGTASYNEQYF
TRBV12-3/TRBV12-4 many NA CASSFEGSYNEQFF
TRBV7-1 once TRBD2 CASSSSGRVGELFF
TRBV7-9 NA TRBD2 CASRPAGGEGLSVEQYF
TRBV12-3/TRBV12-4 NA NA CASGFLGGYTF
TRBV6-5 many TRBD2 CASSYMPGGRQETQYF
TRBV20-1 few TRBD1 CSARDADRGTNEQYF